The TCR beta chain under discussion was sequenced for a study of T cell responses to AZD1222 COVID-19 vaccine. The protocol was immunoSEQ multiplex PCR, while the TCRdb copy is restricted to in-frame clones and leaves out a portion. The profile shows 150,000 to 200,000 clones, nearly 95% of them singletons. This CDR3 has 15 amino acids. Germline trimming cut 0 bases from V and 7 bases from J; bases unmatched to any gene: 2. The germline V gene has CDR1 SGDLS and CDR2 YYNGEE. The TCR sequence derives from an adult who received the AZD1222 COVID-19 vaccine. The sample consisted of peripheral blood, taken 28 days after the second AZD1222 dose. The genes are TRBV9 and TRBJ2-2; 11 bases align to TRBD2. The chain's CDR3 is CASSVELAGVGELFF. CDR3 DNA sequence: TGTGCCAGCAGCGTAGAACTAGCGGGGGTCGGGGAGCTGTTTTTT. The complete variable domain, with remaining parts taken from reference TRBV9 and TRBJ2-2, reads DSGVTQTPKHLITATGQRVTLRCSPRSGDLSVYWYQQSLDQGLQFLIQYYNGEERAKGNILERFSAQQFPDLHSELNLSSLELGDSALYFCASSVELAGVGELFFGEGSRLTVL.